The 11 T cell receptor beta chains presented below share a single source sample, sequenced in a study of metastatic and nonmetastatic thyroid tumors. TCRdb re-called clones from the PCR reads using MiXCR. The profile shows more than 10,000 clones, around an eighth of them singletons. All patients were treatment-naive before thyroid surgery. The sequenced material came from blood. The receptors were sampled from a female donor with papillary thyroid cancer or a benign thyroid nodule (not recorded which). Some clones in this sample may be carry-over from other donors' samples.

This clone was detected ten times or more. The chain uses TRBV20-1 and TRBJ1-5; the D gene is possibly TRBD1 (6 bases). The CDR3 length is 15 residues. V lost 5 bases and J 0 bases, leaving 14 bases between the germline ends. The germline gives CDR1 DFQATT, CDR2 SNEGSKA (reference sequence). CDR3 DNA sequence: TGCAGTGCTTATGGACAGTTCGATAGCAATCAGCCCCAGCATTTT. Its protein product is CSAYGQFDSNQPQHF.

The chain employs TRBV28 and TRBJ1-5; 9 bases map to TRBD1. This CDR3 region has 12 residues. V was pared by 5 bases and J by 9 bases, with 2 bases of the junction left unmatched. In germline, CDR1 is MDHEN, CDR2 SYDVKM. In nucleotides, the CDR3 is TGTGCCAGCAGTGGACAGGGGCGGCCCCAGCATTTT. Protein sequence: CASSGQGRPQHF.

Many counts were recorded for this clone. The chain employs TRBV28 and TRBJ1-5; a weak D match, TRBD1 (5 bases). V lost 3 bases and J 4 bases, leaving 13 bases between the germline ends. This CDR3 contains 15 residues. CDR1 is MDHEN and CDR2 is SYDVKM in the germline V gene. The CDR3 DNA reads TGTGCCAGCAGTTTTTTCCCGCAGGGAAATCAGCCCCAGCATTTT. Translated: CASSFFPQGNQPQHF. The variable domain in full, completed from reference TRBV28 and TRBJ1-5, reads DVKVTQSSRYLVKRTGEKVFLECVQDMDHENMFWYRQDPGLGLRLIYFSYDVKMKEKGDIPEGYSVSREKKERFSLILESASTNQTSMYLCASSFFPQGNQPQHFGDGTRLSIL.

The sample holds many counts of this clone. This chain connects TRBV20-1 to TRBJ2-7; 14 nucleotides match TRBD2. The CDR3 has 13 residues. Germline V CDR1 and CDR2: DFQATT, SNEGSKA (reference sequence). Germline trimming cut 7 bases from V and 4 bases from J; bases unmatched to any gene: 3. The CDR3 loop is CSGRTSGRYEQYF. CDR3 nucleotides: TGCAGTGGTAGGACTAGCGGGAGGTACGAGCAGTACTTC.

Within the sample, this clone is medium-sized. The chain couples TRBV6-1 to TRBJ2-7; no firm D call. V was trimmed by 7 bases and J by 6 bases, leaving 16 bases between them. Germline assignment: CDR1 MNHNS and CDR2 SASEGT. CDR3 length: 13 residues. CDR3 region: CASIKDRSGEQYF. In DNA form, the CDR3 reads TGTGCCAGCATCAAAGACCGGAGTGGCGAGCAGTACTTC.

The V and J genes are TRBV7-2 and TRBJ2-2; D gene uncertain. V lost 2 bases to trimming and J lost 2 bases, with 9 bases between them. The germline V gene has CDR1 SGHTA and CDR2 FQGNSA. The CDR3 covers 15 residues. The CDR3 protein is CASSLKNFNTGELFF. CDR3 nucleotides: TGTGCCAGCAGCTTAAAAAACTTTAACACCGGGGAGCTGTTTTTT.

This clone is medium-sized within its sample. V is TRBV6-1 and J is TRBJ2-2; D remains ambiguous. Trimming shortened V by 4 bases and J by 2 bases, and 8 bases separated the two germline ends. The CDR3 loop spans 14 amino acids. CDR1 MNHNS and CDR2 SASEGT come from the germline V gene. The CDR3 DNA reads as TGTGCCAGCAGTGTTGGCAGAAACACCGGGGAGCTGTTTTTT. It codes for CASSVGRNTGELFF.

This clone was counted ten times or more. This chain uses TRBV6-2 or TRBV6-3 with TRBJ2-4; D call uncertain. The CDR3 contains 19 residues. CDR1 and CDR2 (germline): MNHEY, SVGEGT. The germline V and J ends were trimmed by 2 bases and 3 bases, with 23 bases remaining between them. This CDR3 reads CASSYATTGGERGKNIQYF. The CDR3, as DNA: TGTGCCAGCAGTTACGCGACGACGGGTGGGGAAAGAGGCAAAAACATTCAGTACTTC.

There are a few counts of this clone. J is TRBJ2-7 and V is TRBV6-1; TRBD1 matches at 8 bases. Germline V gives CDR1 MNHNS, CDR2 SASEGT. The V and J ends lost 7 bases and 2 bases, in that order; junction bases with no gene match: 10. The CDR3 sequence is 15 residues long. Here the CDR3 DNA reads TGTGCCAGCACCGACAGGGGCTTTACTACCTACGAGCAGTACTTC. It codes for CASTDRGFTTYEQYF.

In its sample, this clone ranks as medium-sized (0.01 to 0.1%). The chain recombines TRBV28 with TRBJ2-1; perhaps TRBD2 as D (5 bases). This CDR3 comprises 14 residues. Germline V CDR1 and CDR2: MDHEN, SYDVKM. Trimming removed 7 bases at V and 9 bases at J, with 19 bases between. This CDR3 reads CASIGGSASGEQFF. In DNA form, the CDR3 reads TGTGCCAGCATTGGAGGCAGTGCTTCGGGTGAGCAGTTCTTC.

The rearrangement links TRBV18 to TRBJ2-4, with D possibly called TRBD1 or TRBD2 (6 bases each). The V end lost 0 bases, the J end lost 9 bases, and 12 bases lay between the germline ends. The CDR3 has 14 residues. The germline V gene has CDR1 KGHSH and CDR2 LQKENI. CDR3 in amino acids: CASSPPGGPGIQYF. Written as DNA, the CDR3 is TGTGCCAGCTCACCACCGGGGGGCCCGGGCATTCAGTACTTC.